One and the same sample provided the 31 T cell receptor beta chains below, sequenced in a study of T cells in Graves' hyperthyroidism and ophthalmopathy. Amplification of TCR beta CDR3 regions was performed using RNA transcripts as template. When the TCR CDR3 underwent first-round RT-PCR, the HTBI primer set was used. Each CDR3 protein is one row after TCRdb ran MiXCR on the multiplex PCR reads. The sample has about 420,000 distinct CDR3 sequences; 15% to 18% are singletons. Sequencing used blood. The source of these receptors is a young woman with Graves' hyperthyroidism.

Note on this clonotype: A read error may be the cause here, since a much bigger clone is one base away. This rearrangement joins TRBV6-5 to TRBJ2-2, with D perhaps assigned TRBD1 or TRBD2 (5 bases each). The germline V gene has CDR1 MNHEY and CDR2 SVGAGI. The CDR3 totals 16 residues. The CDR3 bases are TGTGCCAGCAGTTACCGGGACGCGAGCAACACCGGGGAGCTGGTTTTT. This gives the protein CASSYRDASNTGELVF.

V is TRBV9 and J is TRBJ2-7; 8 bases map to TRBD1. CDR1 and CDR2 (germline): SGDLS, YYNGEE. After removal of 4 bases from V and 6 bases from J, the junction contained 12 bases not matched to a gene. The length of the CDR3 is 15 residues. The CDR3 here is CASSSRGTGSSEQYF. In DNA, the CDR3 is TGTGCCAGCAGCTCCAGGGGGACAGGATCATCCGAGCAGTACTTC.

This clonotype came up many times. The chain uses TRBV4-1 and TRBJ2-7; D is ambiguous. Per the germline V gene, CDR1 is MGHRA and CDR2 is YSYEKL. Trimming stripped 2 bases from V and 0 bases from J, with 8 bases between. The length of the CDR3 is 14 residues. CDR3 protein: CASSQSFLSYEQYF. The CDR3 bases are TGCGCCAGCAGCCAATCTTTCCTCTCCTACGAGCAGTACTTC.

The chain joins TRBV9 to TRBJ2-1; perhaps D is TRBD1 or TRBD2 (5 bases each). Germline CDR1 reads SGDLS; CDR2 reads YYNGEE. The V and J ends lost 0 bases and 6 bases respectively, with 13 bases between them. This CDR3 is built from 15 residues. The CDR3 DNA follows: TGTGCCAGCAGCGTAGGTGGGGGAGAGGGCAATGAGCAGTTCTTC. This codes for CASSVGGGEGNEQFF.

This clonotype was detected a few times. The V and J genes are TRBV19 and TRBJ2-3; TRBD1 aligns across 7 bases. Germline CDR1 reads LNHDA; CDR2 reads SQIVND (reference sequence). After removal of 4 bases from V and 0 bases from J, the junction contained 4 bases not matched to a gene. The length of the CDR3 is 15 residues. In DNA, the CDR3 is TGTGCCAGTAGTAGACAGGGATTAAGCACAGATACGCAGTATTTT. This translates into CASSRQGLSTDTQYF.

In its sample, this clonotype was seen many times. The chain carries TRBV2 and TRBJ2-3; tentatively, D is TRBD2 (6 bases). Trimming shortened V by 7 bases and J by 1 base, and 12 bases separated the two germline ends. The germline gives CDR1 SNHLY, CDR2 FYNNEI. The length of the CDR3 is 14 residues. The DNA of the CDR3 is TGTGCCAGCACGAGGGCTAGCGGCACAGATACGCAGTATTTT. Protein: CASTRASGTDTQYF.

In regard to this clonotype: Given a much more abundant clone one base away, this may be a read error. Since no conserved phenylalanine or tryptophan closes the CDR3, a read error is the likely cause. The V gene is TRBV5-1, the J gene TRBJ1-1; a weak D match, TRBD1 (5 bases). The CDR3 spans 15 residues. CDR1 and CDR2 from the germline V gene are SGHRS and YFSETQ. With 5 bases removed from V and 0 bases from J, the gap between germline ends came to 14 bases. This CDR3 is CASRYSLGVNTEAFL. CDR3 sequence (DNA): TGCGCCAGCAGATATAGTTTGGGGGTGAACACTGAAGCTTTCCTT.

There are many counts of this clonotype. This chain connects TRBV20-1 to TRBJ1-1; 7 bases are a match to TRBD1. The CDR3 loop spans 14 amino acids. Trimming removed 3 bases from V and 4 bases from J; junction bases left unmatched: 8. The germline V gene encodes CDR1 DFQATT and CDR2 SNEGSKA (reference sequence). CDR3 DNA: TGCAGTGCTAGGACCACAGGGGCGACCACTGAAGCTTTCTTT. Encoded protein: CSARTTGATTEAFF.

This clonotype came up many times. CDR3 bases: TGTGCCAGCAGTTTAGGGCCGGCCCCCTACAATGAGCAGTTCTTC. It codes for CASSLGPAPYNEQFF. The chain joins TRBV27 to TRBJ2-1; D gene ambiguous. V was pared by 2 bases and J by 2 bases, with 10 bases between. This CDR3 contains 15 residues. Germline CDR1 MNHEY, CDR2 SMNVEV (reference sequence).

This clonotype appeared many times. V usage is TRBV30 and J usage is TRBJ1-1; D remains unclear. This CDR3 has 12 residues. CDR1 is GTSNPN and CDR2 is SVGIG in the germline V gene (reference sequence). V lost 0 bases to trimming and J lost 4 bases, with 6 bases between them. CDR3 residues: CAWSVGVTEAFF. The CDR3 bases are TGTGCCTGGAGTGTCGGGGTCACTGAAGCTTTCTTT.

This clonotype was counted between two and nine times. The chain joins TRBV10-3 to TRBJ2-6; D call uncertain. Trimming shortened V by 3 bases and J by 0 bases, and 12 bases separated the two germline ends. The CDR3 consists of 17 residues. The germline CDR1 and CDR2 sequences are ENHRY and SYGVKD. Here the CDR3 reads CAISDRAPSSGANVLTF. The CDR3 nucleotides read TGTGCCATCAGTGATCGAGCTCCCAGCTCTGGGGCCAACGTCCTGACTTTC.

The table lists this clonotype with many counts. The chain carries TRBV4-1 and TRBJ1-4, with D unresolved. V dropped 1 base and J dropped 6 bases, with 3 bases sitting between them. Germline V gene lookup returns CDR1 MGHRA and CDR2 YSYEKL. The CDR3 is 12 residues long. The CDR3 loop reads CASSQVYEKLFF. The CDR3 coding sequence is TGCGCCAGCAGCCAAGTTTATGAAAAACTGTTTTTT.

This clonotype has at least ten counts. This chain uses TRBV6-2 or TRBV6-3 with TRBJ2-7; D assignment may be TRBD1 or TRBD2 (6 bases each). Per the germline V gene, CDR1 is MNHEY and CDR2 is SVGEGT. This CDR3 has 15 amino acids. V lost 6 bases to trimming and J lost 2 bases, with 17 bases between them. The CDR3: CASRNGGPAPYEQYF. CDR3 nucleotides: TGTGCCAGCAGAAATGGGGGGCCAGCGCCCTACGAGCAGTACTTC.

Many counts were recorded for this clonotype. The V gene is TRBV3-1, the J gene TRBJ2-6, with D uncertain. Germline V lookup: CDR1 LGHDT, CDR2 YNNKEL (reference sequence). The CDR3 sequence is 14 residues long. V lost 5 bases and J 0 bases, leaving 5 bases between the germline ends. The CDR3 is CASSTPSGANVLTF. The DNA of the CDR3 is TGTGCCAGCAGCACCCCCTCTGGGGCCAACGTCCTGACTTTC.

The V and J genes are TRBV7-2 and TRBJ1-1; D is unclear. The CDR3 consists of 14 residues. From germline, CDR1 is SGHTA and CDR2 FQGNSA. The ends were cut back, 4 bases at V and 5 bases at J, with 14 bases in the middle. The CDR3 is CASSSPRPGTEAFF. The CDR3 bases are TGTGCCAGCAGCTCACCACGTCCTGGAACTGAAGCTTTCTTT.

This clonotype has ten or more counts. V and J are TRBV5-6 and TRBJ2-7, with D possibly being TRBD2 (5 bases). CDR3 length equals 16 residues. Germline V gene sequence: CDR1 SGHDT, CDR2 YYEEEE. V lost 1 base and J lost 0, with 14 bases in between. CDR3 amino acids: CASSLWRRTDSYEQYF. In nucleotides, the CDR3 is TGTGCCAGCAGCTTGTGGCGGAGGACGGACTCCTACGAGCAGTACTTC.

This clonotype was detected only a few times. The chain links TRBV12-5 to TRBJ2-1; D not certain. The germline gives CDR1 LGHNT, CDR2 FRNRAP. V gave up 0 bases and J gave up 3 bases, with 6 bases separating them. The CDR3 extends over 14 amino acids. The CDR3 region is CASGLVNGYNEQFF. The CDR3 DNA is TGTGCTAGTGGTTTGGTGAACGGCTACAATGAGCAGTTCTTC.

V gene TRBV7-6 combines with J gene TRBJ2-7, with 7 positions matching TRBD1. CDR3 size: 15 residues. Per germline, CDR1 SGHVS and CDR2 FNYEAQ. Trimming took 1 base from V and 8 from J; bases not matched to a gene: 11. The CDR3 nucleotides read TGTGCCAGCAGCTTAGAGCGACCGAGCAGGGGGAAGCAGTACTTC. This gives the protein CASSLERPSRGKQYF.

The chain carries TRBV5-5 and TRBJ1-3; 9 nucleotides match TRBD1. Trimming cost V 7 bases and J 3 bases; bases outside gene matches: 14. Germline V gene sequence: CDR1 SGHKS, CDR2 YYEKEE (reference sequence). This CDR3 is 17 amino acids long. This CDR3 is CASYEETTGGFGNTIYF. The CDR3 bases are TGTGCCAGCTATGAAGAGACTACAGGGGGCTTTGGAAACACCATATATTTT.

This clonotype was counted ten times or more. The gene calls are TRBV2 and TRBJ2-3, with TRBD2 matching 8 bases. V trimming: 9 bases; J trimming: 1 base; junction bases outside the gene matches: 9. This CDR3 is built from 15 residues. In germline, CDR1 is SNHLY, CDR2 FYNNEI. DNA of the CDR3: TGTGCCAGGGGTGGCGGGGGGTTAGGCACAGATACGCAGTATTTT. This gives the protein CARGGGGLGTDTQYF.

This clonotype was counted many times. This rearrangement joins TRBV15 to TRBJ1-1, with a possible D match to TRBD1 (6 bases). V gave up 5 bases and J gave up 4 bases, with 17 bases separating them. The CDR3 extends over 15 amino acids. CDR1 is LNHNV, CDR2 YYDKDF, per germline (reference sequence). The CDR3 protein is CATSPYGGGGTEAFF. The CDR3 coding sequence is TGTGCCACCAGCCCCTATGGGGGGGGCGGCACTGAAGCTTTCTTT.

This clonotype was seen ten or more times. Written as DNA, the CDR3 is TGCGCCAGCAGCTTGGGCGGAGCGGGAGGTTCCTACAATGAGCAGTTCTTC. Translation: CASSLGGAGGSYNEQFF. The V gene is TRBV5-1, the J gene TRBJ2-1; 9 nucleotides match TRBD2. The V gene end was trimmed by 0 bases and the J gene end by 1 base; junction bases not matched to a gene: 5. This CDR3 is 17 amino acids long. From germline, CDR1 is SGHRS and CDR2 YFSETQ.

This clonotype was counted at least ten times. This sequence joins TRBV6-1 and TRBJ1-2, with D hard to call. The CDR3 totals 12 residues. V was cut by 5 bases and J by 6 bases, with 10 bases left in between. Germline-derived CDR1 and CDR2 are MNHNS and SASEGT. CDR3 nucleotides: TGTGCCAGCAGTTTCGGACGGGATGGCTACACCTTC. As protein: CASSFGRDGYTF.

The chain links TRBV18 to TRBJ1-6; D not certain. This CDR3 region has 15 residues. Germline V lookup: CDR1 KGHSH, CDR2 LQKENI. V shed 2 bases and J shed 4 bases, with 9 bases lying between them. The CDR3 DNA reads as TGTGCCAGCTCACCATCGACGGGTTATAATTCACCCCTCCACTTT. Its translation is CASSPSTGYNSPLHF. The full variable domain, with the rest looked up from reference TRBV18 and TRBJ1-6, is NAGVMQNPRHLVRRRGQEARLRCSPMKGHSHVYWYRQLPEEGLKFMVYLQKENIIDESGMPKERFSAEFPKEGPSILRIQQVVRGDSAAYFCASSPSTGYNSPLHFGNGTRLTVT.

This chain connects TRBV7-9 to TRBJ2-7, with TRBD2 as a possible D gene (5 bases). Germline V gives CDR1 SEHNR, CDR2 FQNEAQ (reference sequence). Between the trimmed V and J ends, which lost 2 bases and 2 bases, there was a span of 13 bases. There are 15 residues in the CDR3. CDR3 protein: CASSLTPLAAYEQYF. The CDR3 DNA reads as TGTGCCAGCAGCTTAACCCCTCTAGCAGCCTACGAGCAGTACTTC. Combining the CDR3 with reference TRBV7-9 and TRBJ2-7 gives the whole variable domain DTGVSQNPRHKITKRGQNVTFRCDPISEHNRLYWYRQTLGQGPEFLTYFQNEAQLEKSRLLSDRFSAERPKGSFSTLEIQRTEQGDSAMYLCASSLTPLAAYEQYFGPGTRLTVT.

The table lists this clonotype with many counts. This chain connects TRBV28 to TRBJ1-2; 12 bases match TRBD1. Germline V gene data show CDR1 as MDHEN and CDR2 as SYDVKM. This CDR3 contains 15 residues. V lost 4 bases and J lost 8; bases outside the gene matches: 8. This CDR3 is CASSSGTGGRYGYTF. The CDR3 nucleotides read TGTGCCAGCAGTTCCGGGACAGGGGGCCGTTACGGCTACACCTTC.

A remark on this clonotype: A much larger clone lies a single base off, so this may be a read error. The gene calls are TRBV3-1 and TRBJ1-2, with TRBD1 matching 9 bases. V shed 7 bases and J 5 bases; nucleotides not matched to a gene: 11. Germline lookup yields CDR1 LGHDT and CDR2 YNNKEL (reference sequence). The CDR3 runs 15 residues. CDR3 loop: CASIPGQGFLYGYTF. CDR3 sequence (DNA): TGTGCCAGCATCCCGGGACAGGGATTCTTGTATGGCTACACCTTC.

With regard to this clonotype: A read error may explain this, as a much larger clone is one base away. The J gene is TRBJ2-1, the V gene TRBV12-5; 9 bases are shared with TRBD1. This CDR3 is built from 16 residues. Looked up from germline, CDR1 is LGHNT and CDR2 is FRNRAP. CDR3 nucleotide sequence: TGTGCTAGTGGTTTGGTACTGAGACAGGGGGACAATGAGCAGCTCTTC. Protein: CASGLVLRQGDNEQLF.

This clonotype was seen repeatedly, ten times or more. The V call is TRBV11-2, the J call TRBJ2-7; 11 bases are a match to TRBD2. CDR3 length: 16 amino acids. V gave up 1 base and J gave up 5 bases; unmatched junction bases: 7. CDR1 SGHAT and CDR2 FQNNGV come from the germline V gene. In nucleotides, the CDR3 is TGTGCCAGCAGCTTAGTAGGTCTAGCGGGAGGAAACGAGCAGTACTTC. This codes for CASSLVGLAGGNEQYF.

The sample holds many counts of this clonotype. The V call is TRBV15, the J call TRBJ2-1, with 9 bases that match TRBD1. V dropped 5 bases and J dropped 9; count of bases not matched to a gene: 11. From germline, CDR1 is LNHNV and CDR2 YYDKDF (reference sequence). This CDR3 region has 15 residues. This CDR3 is CATSGHRGGQGEQFF. CDR3 nucleotides: TGTGCCACCAGCGGACACAGGGGGGGACAGGGTGAGCAGTTCTTC.

The chain combines TRBV10-3 with TRBJ2-1; 14 nucleotides agree with TRBD2. The J segment lost 3 bases and the V segment lost 6 bases, leaving 7 bases of the junction unmatched. This CDR3 has 17 residues. Germline CDR1 is ENHRY and CDR2 is SYGVKD. CDR3 sequence: CAIRKTSGGANYNEQFF. The CDR3 nucleotides read TGTGCCATCAGAAAGACTAGCGGGGGGGCGAACTACAATGAGCAGTTCTTC.